The clone carrying this TCR beta chain was detected many times. The data originate from a study of metastatic and nonmetastatic thyroid tumors. Prior to thyroid surgery, none of the patients had received any treatment. With MiXCR, TCRdb called clones anew from the PCR reads. The profile covers 30,000 to 45,000 clones, with roughly a quarter appearing a single time and 8% to 10% taken by the ten largest. CDR1 and CDR2 from the germline V gene are GTSNPN and SVGIG (reference sequence). Deletions cut 3 bases from V and 0 bases from J, with 15 bases between. The CDR3 is 16 amino acids. V gene TRBV30 combines with J gene TRBJ1-3; D perhaps matches TRBD1 (5 bases). This clonotype originated in a female donor with papillary thyroid cancer or a benign thyroid nodule (not recorded which). Some clones in this sample may be carry-over from other donors' samples. The sequenced sample was blood. DNA for the CDR3: TGTGCCTGGAGGGACACATTAAAAGGCTCTGGAAACACCATATATTTT. As protein: CAWRDTLKGSGNTIYF.